Each of the 27 T cell receptor beta chains below was sequenced from the same sample in a study of blood T cell repertoires in COVID-19. The assay was immunoSEQ multiplex PCR, and TCRdb's table has in-frame clones only and misses some. The sample consists of over 20,000 clones, about 86% of them appearing once. The sample was peripheral blood. These receptors all come from a man in his 70s with acute or convalescent COVID-19.

The chain couples TRBV6-6 to TRBJ1-5; TRBD1 is a possible D gene (5 bases). Trimming stripped 6 bases from V and 0 bases from J, with 15 bases between. Germline V lookup: CDR1 MNHNY, CDR2 SVGAGI (reference sequence). CDR3 length: 16 residues. CDR3 loop: CASRDITGFSNQPQHF. Here the CDR3 DNA reads TGTGCCAGCAGAGACATAACAGGATTTAGCAATCAGCCCCAGCATTTT.

The chain joins TRBV19 to TRBJ1-1; D is unresolved. Between the trimmed V and J ends, which lost 4 bases and 3 bases, there was a span of 12 bases. The CDR3 has 14 residues. Germline CDR1 LNHDA, CDR2 SQIVND (reference sequence). The CDR3 protein is CASSTRSQHTEAFF. The CDR3 DNA follows: TGTGCCAGTAGTACCCGGAGTCAGCACACTGAAGCTTTCTTT. Complete variable domain (other parts from reference TRBV19 and TRBJ1-1): DGGITQSPKYLFRKEGQNVTLSCEQNLNHDAMYWYRQDPGQGLRLIYYSQIVNDFQKGDIAEGYSVSREKKESFPLTVTSAQKNPTAFYLCASSTRSQHTEAFFGQGTRLTVV.

The chain has TRBV6-5 and TRBJ2-7, with D tentatively TRBD1 (6 bases). V was shortened by 6 bases and J by 4 bases, with 7 bases between the two germline ends. Per the germline V gene, CDR1 is MNHEY and CDR2 is SVGAGI. CDR3 size: 11 residues. In DNA form, the CDR3 reads TGTGCCAGCAGACAGGGTTACGAGCAGTACTTC. Translating it yields CASRQGYEQYF.

The J gene is TRBJ1-1, the V gene TRBV5-1; D may be TRBD1 (6 bases). Germline CDR1 SGHRS, CDR2 YFSETQ. The CDR3 consists of 15 residues. V was pared by 0 bases and J by 4 bases, with 13 bases between. The DNA for the CDR3 is TGCGCCAGCAGCTTGGTCGGGGGGCCTAGCACTGAAGCTTTCTTT. It encodes CASSLVGGPSTEAFF.

The V call is TRBV30, the J call TRBJ2-5; no reliable D call. Germline values: CDR1 GTSNPN, CDR2 SVGIG (reference sequence). V shed 2 bases and J shed 5 bases, with 9 bases lying between them. CDR3 length: 12 amino acids. In nucleotides, the CDR3 is TGTGCCTGGAGTATCTCTTCGGAGACCCAGTACTTC. As protein: CAWSISSETQYF.

The chain uses TRBV5-1 and TRBJ1-4; D is undetermined. Looked up from germline, CDR1 is SGHRS and CDR2 is YFSETQ. The CDR3 is 15 amino acids. The V end lost 0 bases, the J end lost 5 bases, and 11 bases lay between the germline ends. DNA for the CDR3: TGCGCCAGCAGCTTGGCCGGCGGAACAAATGAAAAACTGTTTTTT. It codes for CASSLAGGTNEKLFF.

There are a few counts of this clone. The chain links TRBV21-1 to TRBJ2-2; whether TRBD2, the table's D call, matches the DNA was not checked. TRBV21-1 counts as a pseudogene. This CDR3 has 16 residues. CDR3 loop: CASRLAGGPNTGELFF. CDR3 in DNA: TGTGCCAGCCGGCTAGCGGGAGGCCCGAACACCGGGGAGCTGTTTTTT.

This rearrangement joins TRBV27 to TRBJ1-1; D uncertain. The CDR3 extends over 13 amino acids. Trimming stripped 6 bases from V and 2 bases from J, with 10 bases between. Germline-derived CDR1 and CDR2 are MNHEY and SMNVEV (reference sequence). CDR3 loop: CASSATRNTEAFF. CDR3 in DNA: TGTGCCAGCAGCGCGACAAGAAACACTGAAGCTTTCTTT.

The chain carries TRBV28 and TRBJ1-2; D may be TRBD1 (6 bases). The CDR3 is made up of 13 amino acids. V was shortened by 7 bases and J by 2 bases, with 11 bases between the two germline ends. Germline-derived CDR1 and CDR2 are MDHEN and SYDVKM. The CDR3 DNA is TGTGCCAGCAACGTACAGGGCAACTATGGCTACACCTTC. Translated, it gives CASNVQGNYGYTF.

The chain links TRBV6-5 to TRBJ1-3; the match to TRBD1 covers 7 bases. V lost 0 bases to trimming and J lost 4 bases; unmatched junction nucleotides: 0. The CDR3 is 14 residues long. The V gene's germline CDR1 is MNHEY and CDR2 SVGAGI. In DNA, the CDR3 is TGTGCCAGCAGTTACTCGGGACAGGGAAACACCATATATTTT. Its translation is CASSYSGQGNTIYF.

The chain employs TRBV19 and TRBJ2-1; 9 bases fit TRBD2. Trimming cost V 5 bases and J 9 bases; bases outside gene matches: 8. Germline CDR1 reads LNHDA; CDR2 reads SQIVND (reference sequence). The CDR3 extends over 14 amino acids. The DNA of the CDR3 is TGTGCCAGTAGTCGGATAGCGGGAGCTAGTGAGCAGTTCTTC. This codes for CASSRIAGASEQFF.

The genes are TRBV5-4 and TRBJ2-7; the D gene is possibly TRBD1 (5 bases). This CDR3 spans 15 amino acids. V was shortened by 3 bases and J by 5 bases, with 18 bases between the two germline ends. From germline, CDR1 is SGHNT and CDR2 YYREEE (reference sequence). The CDR3 DNA sequence: TGTGCCAGCAGCTCGACCGGTCGTGGGGCCCACGAGCAGTACTTC. Encoded protein: CASSSTGRGAHEQYF. The full variable domain, in which reference TRBV5-4 and TRBJ2-7 provide the parts outside the CDR3, is ETGVTQSPTHLIKTRGQQVTLRCSSQSGHNTVSWYQQALGQGPQFIFQYYREEENGRGNFPPRFSGLQFPNYSSELNVNALELDDSALYLCASSSTGRGAHEQYFGPGTRLTVT.

V is TRBV14 and J is TRBJ2-2; the match to TRBD2 covers 14 bases. This CDR3 spans 18 amino acids. Germline V gene sequence: CDR1 SGHDN, CDR2 FVKESK. Unmatched junction bases numbered 4, after V lost 0 bases and J lost 4 bases. CDR3 in DNA: TGTGCCAGCAGCCAAGAGTTCGGACTAGCGGGAGGCACCGGGGAGCTGTTTTTT. This sequence encodes CASSQEFGLAGGTGELFF.

The chain has TRBV10-1 and TRBJ1-1; no clear D gene. V was cut by 5 bases and J by 1 base, with 8 bases left in between. The CDR3 totals 13 residues. From germline, CDR1 is WNHNN and CDR2 SYGVQD (reference sequence). CDR3 bases: TGCGCCAGCAGTATCAAATCGAACACTGAAGCTTTCTTT. This codes for CASSIKSNTEAFF.

The gene calls are TRBV6-2 or TRBV6-3 and TRBJ1-2; D gene unclear. Trimming removed 5 bases from V and 3 bases from J, with 7 bases in between. In germline, CDR1 is MNHEY, CDR2 SVGEGT. This CDR3 is built from 12 residues. As DNA, the CDR3 is TGTGCCAGCAGTAAACTAGACTATGGCTACACCTTC. Translating it yields CASSKLDYGYTF.

CDR3 in amino acids: CASSLNGNTEAFF. DNA of the CDR3: TGTGCCAGCAGCTTGAACGGGAACACTGAAGCTTTCTTT. The chain uses TRBV11-2 and TRBJ1-1, with D unresolved. CDR1 is SGHAT and CDR2 is FQNNGV in the germline V gene. The CDR3 extends over 13 amino acids. Trimming took 3 bases from V and 1 from J, leaving 6 bases between them.

The chain joins TRBV3-1 (or the pseudogene TRBV3-2) to TRBJ1-2, with 8 bases that match TRBD1. The CDR3 length is 14 residues. Germline V CDR1 and CDR2: LGHDT, YNNKEL (reference sequence). Trimming cost V 4 bases and J 2 bases; bases outside gene matches: 3. The chain's CDR3 is CASSPGGGNYGYTF. CDR3 bases: TGTGCCAGCAGCCCAGGGGGCGGGAACTATGGCTACACCTTC.

This clone appeared once. The rearrangement uses TRBV5-6 and TRBJ1-2; 7 bases match TRBD1. J lost 9 bases, V lost 2 bases, and 7 bases had no gene match. The CDR3 extends over 13 amino acids. Per germline, CDR1 SGHDT and CDR2 YYEEEE. The CDR3 DNA sequence: TGTGCCAGCAGCTTACAGGGGCGCCTCCGCTACACCTTC. The encoded protein is CASSLQGRLRYTF. Using reference TRBV5-6 and TRBJ1-2 for the parts outside the CDR3, the full variable domain is DAGVTQSPTHLIKTRGQQVTLRCSPKSGHDTVSWYQQALGQGPQFIFQYYEEEERQRGNFPDRFSGHQFPNYSSELNVNALLLGDSALYLCASSLQGRLRYTFGSGTRLTVV.

The CDR3 protein is CASSQAKRPTDTQYF. The CDR3 nucleotides read TGTGCCAGCAGCCAAGCAAAGCGTCCCACAGATACGCAGTATTTT. This chain uses TRBV3-1 (or the pseudogene TRBV3-2) with TRBJ2-3, with D unclear. V lost 1 base and J 2 bases, leaving 10 bases between the germline ends. Germline V gene sequence: CDR1 LGHDT, CDR2 YNNKEL (reference sequence). The CDR3 has 15 amino acids.

The V gene is TRBV6-2 or TRBV6-3, the J gene TRBJ2-2, with unresolved D. CDR3 length: 11 amino acids. Trimming took 3 bases from V and 9 from J, leaving 5 bases between them. Per germline, CDR1 MNHEY and CDR2 SVGEGT. CDR3 loop: CASSYSRELFF. The CDR3 bases are TGTGCCAGCAGTTATAGCCGGGAGCTGTTTTTT.

The V and J genes are TRBV4-3 and TRBJ2-7, with 9 bases identical to TRBD1. The germline V gene has CDR1 LGHNA and CDR2 YSLEER. The CDR3 consists of 14 residues. Trimming took 1 base from V and 5 from J; bases not matched to a gene: 3. The CDR3: CASSQGTGENEQYF. The CDR3 DNA follows: TGCGCCAGCAGCCAAGGGACAGGGGAGAACGAGCAGTACTTC.

The chain joins TRBV2 to TRBJ2-5; D ambiguous. V lost 7 bases and J 5 bases, leaving 11 bases between the germline ends. The CDR3 totals 12 residues. Looked up from germline, CDR1 is SNHLY and CDR2 is FYNNEI. CDR3 sequence (DNA): TGTGCCAGCATGGAGAGAGCGGAGACCCAGTACTTC. Amino acids: CASMERAETQYF.

In this sample, this clone turned up once. This chain joins TRBV6-1 and TRBJ2-1; 9 nucleotides agree with TRBD1. Germline-derived CDR1 and CDR2 are MNHNS and SASEGT. V gave up 2 bases and J gave up 14 bases; unmatched junction bases: 1. This CDR3 spans 11 amino acids. The CDR3: CASSEWDREFF. DNA of the CDR3: TGTGCCAGCAGTGAATGGGACAGGGAGTTCTTC.

The chain carries TRBV5-4 and TRBJ2-7; 9 bases fit TRBD1. The CDR3 is 15 residues long. The germline gives CDR1 SGHNT, CDR2 YYREEE (reference sequence). With V trimmed by 4 bases and J by 5 bases, 10 bases remained unmatched. The CDR3 reads CASSPGQGRSNEQYF. DNA for the CDR3: TGTGCCAGCAGCCCTGGACAGGGGAGGTCGAACGAGCAGTACTTC.

The J gene is TRBJ1-3, the V gene TRBV5-1, with 7 bases fitting TRBD1. V gave up 4 bases and J gave up 6 bases; unmatched junction bases: 4. The CDR3 consists of 13 residues. Germline V gene sequence: CDR1 SGHRS, CDR2 YFSETQ. CDR3 sequence reads: CASSTGVENTIYF. CDR3 bases: TGCGCCAGCAGCACAGGGGTCGAAAACACCATATATTTT.

This clone showed up just once. The rearrangement links TRBV5-6 to TRBJ1-6, with D unclear. Germline CDR1 and CDR2: SGHDT and YYEEEE. Trimming removed 0 bases at V and 9 bases at J, with 13 bases between. The CDR3 loop spans 15 amino acids. The CDR3 DNA follows: TGTGCCAGCAGCTTGGGTCTGGCGGATGGTTCACCCCTCCACTTT. Its translation: CASSLGLADGSPLHF.

This clone was found a few times. This chain uses TRBV18 with TRBJ1-5; TRBD1 might be the D (6 bases). The V gene's germline CDR1 is KGHSH and CDR2 LQKENI. The CDR3 spans 14 residues. V lost 5 bases and J 5 bases, leaving 13 bases between the germline ends. DNA of the CDR3: TGTGCCAGCTCAGAAAGGGGGGGGGATCAGCCCCAGCATTTT. It yields the protein CASSERGGDQPQHF.